One and the same sample provided the 20 T cell receptor beta chains below, sequenced in a study of T-cell reconstitution after alpha-beta-depleted transplantation in children. Unique molecular identifiers tagged the TCRbeta library. TCRdb itself ran the PCR reads through MiXCR, one entry per CDR3 protein. Found here are 640,000 or so distinct CDR3 sequences, approximately 16% of them singletons; the top ten hold 0.9% to 1.2%. Sequencing used PBMCs from the stem cell graft donor, obtained from the stem cell graft. All receptors derive from a human donor who donated a stem cell graft to a child with acute myeloid leukemia.

This chain connects TRBV7-8 to TRBJ1-5, with 7 bases lining up with TRBD1. CDR3 size: 16 residues. After removal of 5 bases from V and 3 bases from J, the junction contained 10 bases not matched to a gene. Germline V gives CDR1 SGHVS, CDR2 FQNEAQ. CDR3 region: CASSLQGLLNNQPQHF. CDR3 in DNA: TGTGCCAGCAGCCTACAGGGGCTACTAAACAATCAGCCCCAGCATTTT. Variable domain in full (rest from reference TRBV7-8 and TRBJ1-5): GAGVSQSPRYKVAKRGQDVALRCDPISGHVSLFWYQQALGQGPEFLTYFQNEAQLDKSGLPSDRFFAERPEGSVSTLKIQRTQQEDSAVYLCASSLQGLLNNQPQHFGDGTRLSIL.

This clonotype was detected a few times. J is TRBJ2-3 and V is TRBV12-5, with 7 nucleotides matching TRBD2. The ends lost 2 bases at V and 6 bases at J; junction bases unmatched: 8. Germline values: CDR1 LGHNT, CDR2 FRNRAP. The CDR3 is 15 residues long. CDR3 loop: CASGLTAGFSDTQYF. The CDR3 coding sequence is TGTGCTAGTGGTTTGACAGCGGGGTTTTCGGATACGCAGTATTTT.

This clonotype was detected many times. The gene calls are TRBV28 and TRBJ1-1, with D uncertain. The germline V gene has CDR1 MDHEN and CDR2 SYDVKM. The CDR3 sequence is 14 residues long. The V end lost 3 bases, the J end lost 2 bases, and 10 bases lay between the germline ends. The CDR3 sequence: CASSFFGGNTEAFF. CDR3 coding DNA: TGTGCCAGCAGTTTTTTCGGCGGCAACACTGAAGCTTTCTTT.

Worth noting for this clonotype: This may arise from a read error, as a much more abundant clone is one base away. V usage is TRBV6-2 or TRBV6-3 and J usage is TRBJ2-3; tentative D call: TRBD1 (6 bases). Per the germline V gene, CDR1 is MNHEY and CDR2 is SVGEGT. Trimming took 2 bases from V and 0 from J, leaving 9 bases between them. The CDR3 runs 15 residues. The CDR3 region is CASSYTGSSTDTQYF. The CDR3 DNA reads as TGTGCCAGCAGTTACACAGGGAGTAGCACAGATACGCAGTATTTT.

Ten or more counts support this clonotype. This sequence joins TRBV12-3 or TRBV12-4 and TRBJ2-1; 7 bases are a match to TRBD2. The CDR3 loop spans 16 amino acids. V lost 5 bases and J lost 0; bases outside the gene matches: 7. This chain's CDR3 is CASSNSGLGSYNEQFF. The CDR3, as DNA: TGTGCCAGCAGTAATAGCGGGCTTGGCTCCTACAATGAGCAGTTCTTC.

This clonotype was detected many times. The chain recombines TRBV5-1 with TRBJ2-3; tentatively, D is TRBD1 (6 bases). Trimming took off 0 bases at V and 2 bases at J, with 10 bases between the two ends. The CDR3 runs 15 residues. Germline CDR1 SGHRS, CDR2 YFSETQ. The CDR3 coding sequence is TGCGCCAGCAGCTTGGCAGGGGCTATCACAGATACGCAGTATTTT. This sequence encodes CASSLAGAITDTQYF.

The V and J genes are TRBV20-1 and TRBJ2-1; perhaps TRBD2 as D (6 bases). With 0 bases removed from V and 2 bases from J, the gap between germline ends came to 11 bases. The CDR3 length is 15 residues. The V gene's germline CDR1 is DFQATT and CDR2 SNEGSKA (reference sequence). Written as DNA, the CDR3 is TGCAGTGCTAGAGATGGGGCGGGACCCTACAATGAGCAGTTCTTC. Translating gives CSARDGAGPYNEQFF.

This clonotype was observed many times. The chain joins TRBV20-1 to TRBJ1-4, with unresolved D. CDR1 is DFQATT and CDR2 is SNEGSKA in the germline V gene (reference sequence). This CDR3 has 15 amino acids. V was pared by 3 bases and J by 2 bases, with 13 bases between. CDR3 residues: CSASGWARTNEKLFF. CDR3 coding DNA: TGCAGTGCTAGTGGGTGGGCGAGGACTAATGAAAAACTGTTTTTT.

The sample holds many counts of this clonotype. V gene TRBV5-8 combines with J gene TRBJ1-5, with D tentatively TRBD1 (6 bases). The CDR3 is 14 amino acids. V gave up 6 bases and J gave up 6 bases, with 16 bases separating them. Germline V lookup: CDR1 SGHTS, CDR2 YDEGEE. The CDR3, as DNA: TGTGCCAGCACCACTACAGGGATTAGTCAGCCCCAGCATTTT. As protein: CASTTTGISQPQHF. The entire variable domain, with the rest obtained from reference TRBV5-8 and TRBJ1-5, is as follows: EAGVTQSPTHLIKTRGQQATLRCSPISGHTSVYWYQQALGLGLQFLLWYDEGEERNRGNFPPRFSGRQFPNYSSELNVNALELEDSALYLCASTTTGISQPQHFGDGTRLSIL.

This clonotype was detected ten times or more. V gene TRBV20-1 combines with J gene TRBJ2-1; D may be TRBD1 (5 bases). The ends were cut back, 3 bases at V and 10 bases at J, with 16 bases in the middle. This CDR3 spans 13 amino acids. Looked up from germline, CDR1 is DFQATT and CDR2 is SNEGSKA (reference sequence). The CDR3: CSASQPRVREQFF. The CDR3 DNA reads TGCAGTGCTAGTCAACCCAGGGTTCGGGAGCAGTTCTTC.

The table lists this clonotype with a few counts. This sequence joins TRBV20-1 and TRBJ2-2; perhaps TRBD2 as D (6 bases). Deletions cut 2 bases from V and 2 bases from J, with 12 bases between. CDR1 DFQATT and CDR2 SNEGSKA come from the germline V gene (reference sequence). The CDR3 spans 15 residues. The CDR3 protein is CSARNRELNTGELFF. CDR3 nucleotide sequence: TGCAGTGCTAGAAATCGGGAGCTTAACACCGGGGAGCTGTTTTTT.

V and J are TRBV11-2 and TRBJ2-7, with D hard to call. Trimming removed 6 bases from V and 4 bases from J, with 13 bases in between. Germline lookup yields CDR1 SGHAT and CDR2 FQNNGV. The CDR3 is 13 amino acids. This CDR3 reads CASSETDLYEQYF. The DNA for the CDR3 is TGTGCCAGCAGTGAAACCGACCTGTACGAGCAGTACTTC.

This clonotype came up a few times. The chain joins TRBV7-9 to TRBJ2-3; D remains ambiguous. The CDR3 has 15 residues. Trimming left V 1 base short and J 0 bases short, with 8 bases between. The germline CDR1 and CDR2 sequences are SEHNR and FQNEAQ (reference sequence). The CDR3 nucleotides are TGTGCCAGCAGCTTAGGGGTGATCAGCACAGATACGCAGTATTTT. It specifies CASSLGVISTDTQYF. The complete variable domain, with remaining parts taken from reference TRBV7-9 and TRBJ2-3, reads DTGVSQNPRHKITKRGQNVTFRCDPISEHNRLYWYRQTLGQGPEFLTYFQNEAQLEKSRLLSDRFSAERPKGSFSTLEIQRTEQGDSAMYLCASSLGVISTDTQYFGPGTRLTVL.

This chain links TRBV5-1 with TRBJ1-1; the D is unclear. With 5 bases removed from V and 5 bases from J, the gap between germline ends came to 22 bases. CDR1 is SGHRS, CDR2 YFSETQ, per germline. The CDR3 spans 16 residues. The CDR3 is CASSMDPPAGRTEAFF. CDR3 bases: TGCGCCAGCAGTATGGACCCGCCCGCCGGGAGGACTGAAGCTTTCTTT.

Many counts were recorded for this clonotype. The chain carries TRBV29-1 and TRBJ2-1; 8 bases align to TRBD2. Germline V CDR1 and CDR2: SQVTM, ANQGSEA. Unmatched junction bases numbered 7, after V lost 6 bases and J lost 0 bases. CDR3 length: 15 residues. DNA of the CDR3: TGCAGCGTATCCAGCGGGGGCAGCTCCTACAATGAGCAGTTCTTC. Translated: CSVSSGGSSYNEQFF.

This clonotype came up many times. The gene calls are TRBV20-1 and TRBJ1-6; D gene ambiguous. Germline V gene lookup returns CDR1 DFQATT and CDR2 SNEGSKA (reference sequence). V was shortened by 6 bases and J by 7 bases, with 13 bases between the two germline ends. This CDR3 comprises 13 residues. CDR3 DNA sequence: TGCAGTGCCACCGACGGGCGCAATTCACCCCTCCACTTT. This codes for CSATDGRNSPLHF.

V usage is TRBV7-9 and J usage is TRBJ1-1; tentatively, D is TRBD1 (5 bases). V was shortened by 0 bases and J by 5 bases, with 10 bases between the two germline ends. This CDR3 comprises 14 residues. The V gene's germline CDR1 is SEHNR and CDR2 FQNEAQ (reference sequence). The CDR3 loop is CASSLAPGVTEAFF. The CDR3 DNA sequence: TGTGCCAGCAGCTTAGCGCCGGGGGTAACTGAAGCTTTCTTT.

This clonotype has only a few counts. The genes are TRBV20-1 and TRBJ1-2, with D perhaps TRBD1 (6 bases). This CDR3 is built from 15 residues. Germline lookup yields CDR1 DFQATT and CDR2 SNEGSKA (reference sequence). The DNA of the CDR3 is TGCAGAGCGAGACGACCCGGGGGGCAACTCTATGGCTACACCTTC. This encodes CRARRPGGQLYGYTF.

The chain links TRBV6-2 or TRBV6-3 to TRBJ1-1; 11 bases map to TRBD1. CDR1 is MNHEY, CDR2 SVGEGT, per germline. The CDR3 runs 16 residues. V was clipped by 2 bases and J by 6 bases; unmatched bases: 8. The CDR3 is CASSYALGQGGSEAFF. The CDR3 nucleotides read TGTGCCAGCAGTTACGCCCTGGGACAGGGGGGCTCTGAAGCTTTCTTT.

This clonotype has a count of ten or more. The V and J genes are TRBV7-2 and TRBJ2-1, with 10 positions matching TRBD1. The CDR3 runs to 13 residues. The V and J ends lost 1 base and 11 bases, in that order; junction bases with no gene match: 2. Germline CDR1 and CDR2: SGHTA and FQGNSA. The CDR3: CASSLEGQGKQFF. The CDR3 DNA is TGTGCCAGCAGCTTAGAGGGACAGGGGAAGCAGTTCTTC.